This TCR beta chain is drawn from a study of OX40 agonist ivuxolimab in advanced cancers. Study summary: Of mixed ages from about 20 to 80 and averaging roughly 60 years, the group was approximately 80% male. There were three patients with partial responses, one having hepatocellular carcinoma and two cutaneous melanoma.

Here immunoSEQ multiplex PCR was the method, and the copy in TCRdb shows in-frame clones only, minus some. The sample lists about 68,000 clones, 80% to 85% occurring once. The study, taken as a whole, reports: Among patients with partial responses at 0.1-3.0 mg/kg, clonal expansion was among the lowest. The study observed clonal expansion of CD4+ and CD8+ blood T cells by week 6 at 0.1 to 3.0 mg/kg.

Remarks on this clone: Its antigen is undetermined.

The sequences come from CD4+ or CD8+ T cells sorted from blood, collected in a trial of the OX40 agonist ivuxolimab. The source is an adult with an advanced solid tumor such as melanoma, head and neck, liver or kidney cancer.

The CDR3 DNA sequence: TGTGCCAGCAGTCCGGACAGGGAAGGCACCGGGGAGCTGTTTTTT. This translates into CASSPDREGTGELFF. The gene calls are TRBV7-9 and TRBJ2-2; 8 nucleotides line up with TRBD1. CDR3 length: 15 residues. Trimming took 6 bases from V and 4 from J; bases not matched to a gene: 7. Germline V gene data show CDR1 as SEHNR and CDR2 as FQNEAQ (reference sequence).